The T cell receptor (beta chain) under discussion was sequenced for a study of radiation and T cells in renal cell carcinoma. Study-wide results and caveats: Baseline intratumoral clonotype presence is unknown without pretreatment biopsies. Top tumor clonotypes rose in blood 2 weeks post-radiation, then contracted.

TCRdb's table, derived via immunoSEQ multiplex PCR, lists solely in-frame clones and lacks some. The sample lists about 130,000 clones; about 81% were seen once. A note on this clone: Antigen: not known.

The time point: blood 2 weeks post-SBRT. Treatment indicated: 15 Gy SBRT to primary tumor, nephrectomy 4 weeks later. Serial blood draws occurred at baseline and 2 and 4 weeks post-SBRT. Clear cell pathology was present in this patient's renal cell carcinoma. The CDR3 runs to 15 residues. Trimming left V 3 bases short and J 5 bases short, with 16 bases between. Germline CDR1 reads LNHDA; CDR2 reads SQIVND (reference sequence). The sample in question was blood, obtained from a patient whose treatment included radiotherapy and nephrectomy. The rearrangement links TRBV19 to TRBJ2-5; TRBD2 might be the D (5 bases). The TCR originated in a woman aged 55-75 years with renal cell carcinoma. The CDR3, as DNA: TGTGCCAGTAGTATCTCCGGTTCTGGCGGGGAGACCCAGTACTTC. Translation gives CASSISGSGGETQYF.